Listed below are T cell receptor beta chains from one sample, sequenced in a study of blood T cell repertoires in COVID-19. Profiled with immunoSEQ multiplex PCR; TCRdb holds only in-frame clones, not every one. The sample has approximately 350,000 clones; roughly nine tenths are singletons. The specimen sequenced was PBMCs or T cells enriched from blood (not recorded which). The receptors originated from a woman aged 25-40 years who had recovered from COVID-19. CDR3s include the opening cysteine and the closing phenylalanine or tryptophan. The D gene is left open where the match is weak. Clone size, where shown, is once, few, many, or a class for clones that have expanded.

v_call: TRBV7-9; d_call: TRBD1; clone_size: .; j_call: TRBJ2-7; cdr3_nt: TGTGCCAGCACTGGGACAGCGTACGAGCAGTACTTC; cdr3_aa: CASTGTAYEQYF
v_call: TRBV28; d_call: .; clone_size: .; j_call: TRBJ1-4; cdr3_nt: TGTGCCAGCAGTTTGACCGGACAGTCTAATGAAAAACTGTTTTTT; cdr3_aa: CASSLTGQSNEKLFF
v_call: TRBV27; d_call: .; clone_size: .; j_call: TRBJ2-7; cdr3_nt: TGTGCCAGCAGTTTTCTTCGCACCTACGGCTACGAGCAGTACTTC; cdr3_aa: CASSFLRTYGYEQYF
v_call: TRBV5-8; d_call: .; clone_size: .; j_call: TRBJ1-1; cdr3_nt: TGTGCCAGCAGCTTGCGGTGGGGGGGAGACACTGAAGCTTTCTTT; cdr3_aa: CASSLRWGGDTEAFF
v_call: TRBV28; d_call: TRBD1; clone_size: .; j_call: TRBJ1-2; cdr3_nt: TGTGCCAGCAGCCCTTATTTACTAGGGGGCTCAGGGAACTATGGCTACACCTTC; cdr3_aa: CASSPYLLGGSGNYGYTF
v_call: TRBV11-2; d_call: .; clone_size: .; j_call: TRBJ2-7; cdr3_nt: TGTGCCAGCAGCTTTCCCGGGAGCTACGAGCAGTACTTC; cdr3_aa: CASSFPGSYEQYF
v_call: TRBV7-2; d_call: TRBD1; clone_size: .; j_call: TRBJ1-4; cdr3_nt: TGTGCCAGCAGCTTAGGTTTCGGGACAGGGTCTGAAAAACTGTTTTTT; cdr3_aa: CASSLGFGTGSEKLFF
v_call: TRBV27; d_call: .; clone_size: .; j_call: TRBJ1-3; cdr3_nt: TGTGCCAGCAGTCCCCACTTTTCTGGAAACACCATATATTTT; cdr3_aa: CASSPHFSGNTIYF
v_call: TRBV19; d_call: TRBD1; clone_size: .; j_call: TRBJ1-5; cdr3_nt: TGTGCCAGTAGTATCGCAGGGGGCAACAACGGCAATCAGCCCCAGCATTTT; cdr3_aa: CASSIAGGNNGNQPQHF
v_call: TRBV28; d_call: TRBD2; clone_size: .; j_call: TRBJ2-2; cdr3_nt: TGTGCCAGCAGTTTAACGGGGATAGCGGGGGCGAACACCGGGGAGCTGTTTTTT; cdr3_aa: CASSLTGIAGANTGELFF
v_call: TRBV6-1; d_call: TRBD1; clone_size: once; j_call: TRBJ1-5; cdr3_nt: TGTGCCAGCAGTGAAGGACAGGGGTTAGCATATAGCAATCAGCCCCAGCATTTT; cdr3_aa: CASSEGQGLAYSNQPQHF
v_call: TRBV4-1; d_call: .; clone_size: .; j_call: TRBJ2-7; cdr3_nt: TGCGCCAGCAGCCACAAACATACCGGGGATTACGAGCAGTACTTC; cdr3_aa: CASSHKHTGDYEQYF
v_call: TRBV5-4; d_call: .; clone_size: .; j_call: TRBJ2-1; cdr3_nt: TGTGCCAGTACCAGTGTGGCTAGCTACAATGAGCAGTTCTTC; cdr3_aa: CASTSVASYNEQFF
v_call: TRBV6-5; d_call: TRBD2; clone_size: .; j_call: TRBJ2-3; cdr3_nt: TGTGCCAGCAGTCGCGGGACTAGCGGGGCGGAGACGCAGTATTTT; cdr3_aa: CASSRGTSGAETQYF
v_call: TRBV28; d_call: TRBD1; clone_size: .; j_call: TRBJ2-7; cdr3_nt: TGTGCCAGCAGACAGATGGACAGGGGCCCCTACGAGCAGTACTTC; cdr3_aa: CASRQMDRGPYEQYF
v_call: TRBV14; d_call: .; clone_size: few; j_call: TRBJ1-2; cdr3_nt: TGTGCCAGCAGCCAAGATTCAGGGGTTTCTGGCCTCGACTATGGCTACACCTTC; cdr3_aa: CASSQDSGVSGLDYGYTF
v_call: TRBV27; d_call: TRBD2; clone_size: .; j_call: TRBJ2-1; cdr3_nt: TGTGCCAGCGGCCTAGCGGGAAATGAGCAGTTCTTC; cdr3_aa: CASGLAGNEQFF
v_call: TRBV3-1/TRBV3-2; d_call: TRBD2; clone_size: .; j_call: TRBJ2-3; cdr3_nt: TGTGCCAGCAGCCAACGTGCTAGCGGGAGGTCAGATACGCAGTATTTT; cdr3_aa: CASSQRASGRSDTQYF